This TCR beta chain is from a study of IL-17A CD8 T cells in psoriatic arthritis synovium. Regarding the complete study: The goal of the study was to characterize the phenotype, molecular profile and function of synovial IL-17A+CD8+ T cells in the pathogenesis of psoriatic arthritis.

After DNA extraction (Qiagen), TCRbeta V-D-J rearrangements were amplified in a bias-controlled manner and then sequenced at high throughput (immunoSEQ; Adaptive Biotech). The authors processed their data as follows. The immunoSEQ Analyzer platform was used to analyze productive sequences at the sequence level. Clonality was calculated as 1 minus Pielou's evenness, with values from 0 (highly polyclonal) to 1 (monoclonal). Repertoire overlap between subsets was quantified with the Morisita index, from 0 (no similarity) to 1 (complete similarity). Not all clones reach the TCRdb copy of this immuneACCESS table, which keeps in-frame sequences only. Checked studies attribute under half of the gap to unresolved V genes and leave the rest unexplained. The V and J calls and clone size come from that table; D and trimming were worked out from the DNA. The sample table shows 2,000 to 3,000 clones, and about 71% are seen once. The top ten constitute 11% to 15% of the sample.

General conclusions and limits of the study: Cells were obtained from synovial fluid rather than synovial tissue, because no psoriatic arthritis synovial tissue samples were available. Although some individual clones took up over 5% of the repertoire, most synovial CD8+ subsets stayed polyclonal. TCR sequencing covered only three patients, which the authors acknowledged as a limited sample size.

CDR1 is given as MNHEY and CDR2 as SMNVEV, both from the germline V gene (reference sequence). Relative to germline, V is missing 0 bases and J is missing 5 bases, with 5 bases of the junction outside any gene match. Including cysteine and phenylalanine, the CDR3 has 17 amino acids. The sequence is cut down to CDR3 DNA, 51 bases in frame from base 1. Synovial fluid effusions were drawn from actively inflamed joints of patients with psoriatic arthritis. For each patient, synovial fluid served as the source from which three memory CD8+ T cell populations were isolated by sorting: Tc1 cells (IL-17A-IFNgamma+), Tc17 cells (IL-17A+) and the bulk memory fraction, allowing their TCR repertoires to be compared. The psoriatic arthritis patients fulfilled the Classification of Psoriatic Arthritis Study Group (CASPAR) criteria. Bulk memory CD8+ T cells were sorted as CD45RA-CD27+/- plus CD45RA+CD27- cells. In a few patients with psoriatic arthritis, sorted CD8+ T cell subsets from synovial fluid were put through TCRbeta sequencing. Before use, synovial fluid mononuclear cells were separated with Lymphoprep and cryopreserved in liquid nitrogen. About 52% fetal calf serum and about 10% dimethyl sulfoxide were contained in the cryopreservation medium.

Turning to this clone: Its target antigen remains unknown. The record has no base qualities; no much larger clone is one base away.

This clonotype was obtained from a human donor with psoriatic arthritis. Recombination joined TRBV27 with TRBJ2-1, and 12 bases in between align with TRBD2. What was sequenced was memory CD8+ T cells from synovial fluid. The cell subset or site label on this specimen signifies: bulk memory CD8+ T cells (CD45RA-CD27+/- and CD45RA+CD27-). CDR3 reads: CASSLSASGGVHNEQFF. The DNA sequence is TGTGCCAGCAGTTTATCCGCTAGCGGGGGGGTCCACAATGAGCAGTTCTTC.